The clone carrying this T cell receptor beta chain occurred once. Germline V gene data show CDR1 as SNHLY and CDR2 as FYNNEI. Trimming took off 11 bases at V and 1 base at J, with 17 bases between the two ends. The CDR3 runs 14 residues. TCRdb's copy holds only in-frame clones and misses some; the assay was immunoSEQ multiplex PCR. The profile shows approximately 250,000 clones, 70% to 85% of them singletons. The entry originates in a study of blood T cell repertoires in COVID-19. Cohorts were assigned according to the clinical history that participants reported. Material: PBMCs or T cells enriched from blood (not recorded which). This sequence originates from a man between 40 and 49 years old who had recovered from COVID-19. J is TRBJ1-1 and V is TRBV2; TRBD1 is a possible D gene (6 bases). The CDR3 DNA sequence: TGTGCCTCCAAGGGGGAGTCAGGGAACACTGAAGCTTTCTTT. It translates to CASKGESGNTEAFF.